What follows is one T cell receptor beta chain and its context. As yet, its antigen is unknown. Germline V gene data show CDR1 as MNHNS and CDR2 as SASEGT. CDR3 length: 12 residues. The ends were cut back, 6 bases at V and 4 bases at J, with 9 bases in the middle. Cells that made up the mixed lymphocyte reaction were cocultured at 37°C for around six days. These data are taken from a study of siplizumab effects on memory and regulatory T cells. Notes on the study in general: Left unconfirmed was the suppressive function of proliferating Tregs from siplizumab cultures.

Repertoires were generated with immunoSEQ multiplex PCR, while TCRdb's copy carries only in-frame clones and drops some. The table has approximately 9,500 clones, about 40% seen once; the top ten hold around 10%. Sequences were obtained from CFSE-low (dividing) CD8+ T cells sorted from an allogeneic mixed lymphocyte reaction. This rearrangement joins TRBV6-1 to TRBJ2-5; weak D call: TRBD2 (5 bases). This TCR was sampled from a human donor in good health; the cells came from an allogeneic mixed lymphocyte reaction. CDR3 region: CASSNEGETQYF. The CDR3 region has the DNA TGTGCCAGCAGCAACGAGGGAGAGACCCAGTACTTC.